These 8 T cell receptor beta chains originate from one sample sequenced in a study of T cell clones after liver transplantation. Clones were sequenced by immunoSEQ multiplex PCR, and TCRdb holds only the in-frame ones, with some missing. The data contain about 70,000 clones, 80% of them singletons. The sequencing used CD4+ T cells from blood, collected 12 months after liver transplant. Source of these receptors: a human patient who received a liver transplant. The graft donor may have contributed some T cells.

The J gene is TRBJ1-2, the V gene TRBV5-1; D is unclear. Germline CDR1 reads SGHRS; CDR2 reads YFSETQ. V lost 6 bases and J lost 0, with 12 bases in between. CDR3 length equals 14 residues. CDR3 bases: TGCGCCAGCAAAACATGGACGGCTAACTATGGCTACACCTTC. It yields the protein CASKTWTANYGYTF.

The J gene is TRBJ2-1, the V gene TRBV28; D gene uncertain. Germline assignment: CDR1 MDHEN and CDR2 SYDVKM. The V end was cut by 7 bases, the J end by 0 bases, with 22 bases between. This CDR3 contains 18 residues. The CDR3 region is CASTLPLGRTFSYNEQFF. The CDR3 DNA reads as TGTGCCAGCACTCTACCCCTCGGCCGGACCTTCTCCTACAATGAGCAGTTCTTC.

J is TRBJ2-1 and V is TRBV5-6; D is ambiguous. Germline lookup yields CDR1 SGHDT and CDR2 YYEEEE. This CDR3 region has 15 residues. Trimming shortened V by 2 bases and J by 7 bases, and 16 bases separated the two germline ends. This CDR3 reads CASSLVGKRLNEQFF. In DNA, the CDR3 is TGTGCCAGCAGCTTAGTGGGGAAGCGTTTGAATGAGCAGTTCTTC. Combining the CDR3 with reference TRBV5-6 and TRBJ2-1 gives the whole variable domain DAGVTQSPTHLIKTRGQQVTLRCSPKSGHDTVSWYQQALGQGPQFIFQYYEEEERQRGNFPDRFSGHQFPNYSSELNVNALLLGDSALYLCASSLVGKRLNEQFFGPGTRLTVL.

This clone was counted only a few times. J is TRBJ1-2 and V is TRBV29-1, with D possibly matching TRBD1 (6 bases). There are 12 residues in the CDR3. The germline V gene encodes CDR1 SQVTM and CDR2 ANQGSEA. V lost 1 base and J lost 8, with 11 bases in between. The CDR3 here is CSVEGGGAGYTF. The CDR3 bases are TGCAGCGTTGAAGGGGGGGGCGCGGGCTACACCTTC.

This sequence joins TRBV15 and TRBJ2-6; TRBD2 matches 7 bases. This CDR3 is built from 18 residues. The V gene end was trimmed by 2 bases and the J gene end by 0 bases; junction bases not matched to a gene: 7. Germline CDR1 is LNHNV and CDR2 is YYDKDF (reference sequence). The CDR3 sequence is CATSRPWGRGSGANVLTF. CDR3 in DNA: TGTGCCACCAGCAGACCCTGGGGGAGGGGCTCTGGGGCCAACGTCCTGACTTTC.

A few counts support this clone. The rearrangement uses TRBV29-1 and TRBJ1-1; perhaps TRBD1 as D (6 bases). Germline CDR1 and CDR2: SQVTM and ANQGSEA. Trimming took 5 bases from V and 11 from J, leaving 15 bases between them. The CDR3 length is 11 residues. Written as DNA, the CDR3 is TGCAGCGTTCCCCAGGGGCTAGGGGCTTTCTTT. Its protein is CSVPQGLGAFF.

The chain links TRBV14 to TRBJ1-2; D uncertain. CDR1 SGHDN and CDR2 FVKESK come from the germline V gene. With 1 base removed from V and 8 bases from J, the gap between germline ends came to 5 bases. The CDR3 runs 11 residues. This CDR3 reads CASSQGGGYTF. Written as DNA, the CDR3 is TGTGCCAGCAGCCAAGGAGGAGGCTACACCTTC.

The chain employs TRBV7-6 and TRBJ1-1; no firm D call. Germline-derived CDR1 and CDR2 are SGHVS and FNYEAQ. V lost 2 bases, J lost 4 bases, and 11 bases lay in between. CDR3 size: 14 residues. This CDR3 reads CASSLQAASTEAFF. The CDR3, as DNA: TGTGCCAGCAGCTTACAGGCGGCTAGCACTGAAGCTTTCTTT.